A single sample is the source of the 15 T cell receptor beta chains below, sequenced in a study of blood T cell repertoires in COVID-19. TCRdb's copy holds only in-frame clones and misses some; the assay was immunoSEQ multiplex PCR. The table lists 300,000 to 350,000 clones, roughly 90% of them singletons. Sequenced: PBMCs or T cells enriched from blood (not recorded which). These receptor sequences come from a woman in her twenties or thirties who had recovered from COVID-19.

The chain recombines TRBV9 with TRBJ1-2; 7 bases line up with TRBD1. This CDR3 contains 17 residues. With V trimmed by 0 bases and J by 4 bases, 12 bases remained unmatched. Per germline, CDR1 SGDLS and CDR2 YYNGEE. In DNA, the CDR3 is TGTGCCAGCAGCGTAGCCCAACAGGGGCCAGGGCTCTATGGCTACACCTTC. Protein product: CASSVAQQGPGLYGYTF.

This clone was seen a few times. The chain combines TRBV2 with TRBJ1-4; D is perhaps TRBD1 (5 bases). The CDR3 extends over 16 amino acids. The V gene lost 6 bases and the J gene lost 0 bases, with 14 bases spanning the gap. From germline, CDR1 is SNHLY and CDR2 FYNNEI. The CDR3: CASSPLETATNEKLFF. The CDR3 DNA follows: TGTGCCAGCAGCCCACTGGAGACAGCAACTAATGAAAAACTGTTTTTT.

This sequence joins TRBV5-1 and TRBJ2-7, with D possibly matching TRBD2 (6 bases). Germline CDR1 and CDR2: SGHRS and YFSETQ. The CDR3 contains 14 residues. Trimming cost V 0 bases and J 5 bases, with 12 bases left between them. The CDR3 nucleotides are TGCGCCAGCAGCTTGGAACTAGCAAGAGACGAGCAGTACTTC. Its translation is CASSLELARDEQYF.

V gene TRBV30 combines with J gene TRBJ1-5, with D tentatively TRBD1 (6 bases). Trimming removed 2 bases at V and 5 bases at J, with 10 bases between. The CDR3 is 13 amino acids. CDR1 and CDR2 (germline): GTSNPN, SVGIG (reference sequence). Here the CDR3 DNA reads TGTGCCTGGAGTACAGGGTTAGATCAGCCCCAGCATTTT. This codes for CAWSTGLDQPQHF.

V and J are TRBV4-1 and TRBJ1-2, with 10 nucleotides matching TRBD1. The CDR3 runs to 13 residues. With 3 bases clipped from V and 7 bases from J, the junction kept 2 bases outside the gene matches. Germline loops: CDR1 MGHRA, CDR2 YSYEKL. The CDR3 reads CASSQTGGSGYTF. In DNA, the CDR3 is TGCGCCAGCAGCCAGACAGGGGGCAGTGGCTACACCTTC.

The V gene is TRBV30, the J gene TRBJ2-7, with D unresolved. V lost 2 bases and J 4 bases, leaving 6 bases between the germline ends. Germline CDR1 and CDR2: GTSNPN and SVGIG (reference sequence). The CDR3 consists of 11 residues. Here the CDR3 DNA reads TGTGCCTGGAGTAATACTTACGAGCAGTACTTC. Its protein product is CAWSNTYEQYF.

The chain uses TRBV28 and TRBJ1-3; D ambiguous. V was cut by 8 bases and J by 4 bases, with 9 bases left in between. The CDR3 extends over 12 amino acids. Germline-derived CDR1 and CDR2 are MDHEN and SYDVKM. The chain's CDR3 is CASGTGGNTIYF. CDR3 coding DNA: TGTGCCAGCGGTACGGGAGGAAACACCATATATTTT.

V usage is TRBV19 and J usage is TRBJ2-5; 7 bases fit TRBD2. Germline V gene lookup returns CDR1 LNHDA and CDR2 SQIVND (reference sequence). V lost 2 bases, J lost 5 bases, and 11 bases stayed unmatched. The CDR3 totals 16 residues. The CDR3 reads CASSIRSQGGRETQYF. In DNA form, the CDR3 reads TGTGCCAGTAGTATAAGAAGTCAGGGAGGGCGGGAGACCCAGTACTTC.

This clone was observed a single time. The chain uses TRBV5-5 and TRBJ2-7; TRBD1 matches 9 bases. J gave up 4 bases and V 4 bases, and 15 bases lay outside the gene matches. Germline V gene sequence: CDR1 SGHKS, CDR2 YYEKEE (reference sequence). The CDR3 is 17 amino acids. This CDR3 is CASSPWARQGGRYEQYF. The CDR3 coding sequence is TGTGCCAGCAGCCCGTGGGCTAGACAGGGGGGGAGGTACGAGCAGTACTTC.

The rearrangement joins TRBV30 to TRBJ1-2; TRBD1 aligns across 9 bases. CDR3 length: 12 amino acids. Germline V gives CDR1 GTSNPN, CDR2 SVGIG (reference sequence). The junction had 2 bases not matched to a gene; V was cut back by 2 bases and J by 7 bases. The CDR3 region is CAWSPTGGGYTF. CDR3 nucleotide sequence: TGTGCCTGGAGTCCGACAGGGGGTGGCTACACCTTC.

The chain employs TRBV6-2 or TRBV6-3 and TRBJ2-7, with D possibly TRBD1 on 7 matching bases. The germline gives CDR1 MNHEY, CDR2 SVGEGT. The CDR3 spans 12 residues. The V end was cut by 6 bases, the J end by 9 bases, with 15 bases between. The CDR3 protein is CASSPDREAQYF. The CDR3 coding sequence is TGTGCCAGCAGCCCCGACAGGGAGGCGCAGTACTTC.

The V gene is TRBV6-5, the J gene TRBJ1-5, with TRBD1 identical over 8 bases. Germline V lookup: CDR1 MNHEY, CDR2 SVGAGI. The CDR3 contains 15 residues. V dropped 2 bases and J dropped 5; count of bases not matched to a gene: 5. CDR3 protein: CASSYQGAKDQPQHF. The DNA of the CDR3 is TGTGCCAGCAGTTACCAGGGGGCAAAAGATCAGCCCCAGCATTTT.

The rearrangement uses TRBV10-2 and TRBJ1-1; D is possibly TRBD1 (5 bases). In germline, CDR1 is WSHSY, CDR2 SAAADI. V was clipped by 6 bases and J by 1 base, with 15 bases between them. The CDR3 is 15 amino acids. Written as DNA, the CDR3 is TGCGCCAGCAGCCCAAAGGGGCCCACGAACACTGAAGCTTTCTTT. This sequence encodes CASSPKGPTNTEAFF.

The rearrangement joins TRBV7-2 to TRBJ1-2; a possible D gene is TRBD1 (5 bases). Germline-derived CDR1 and CDR2 are SGHTA and FQGNSA. V was pared by 3 bases and J by 3 bases, with 14 bases between. This CDR3 is built from 15 residues. Here the CDR3 DNA reads TGTGCCAGCAGCTTTGGGGCACCGAAGTACTATGGCTACACCTTC. Translating it yields CASSFGAPKYYGYTF.

The genes are TRBV7-2 and TRBJ1-2; 7 bases line up with TRBD1. The germline V gene encodes CDR1 SGHTA and CDR2 FQGNSA. V shed 0 bases and J 4 bases; nucleotides not matched to a gene: 2. The CDR3 consists of 14 residues. In DNA, the CDR3 is TGTGCCAGCAGCTTAGCGCGGACAGGCTATGGCTACACCTTC. Translation: CASSLARTGYGYTF.